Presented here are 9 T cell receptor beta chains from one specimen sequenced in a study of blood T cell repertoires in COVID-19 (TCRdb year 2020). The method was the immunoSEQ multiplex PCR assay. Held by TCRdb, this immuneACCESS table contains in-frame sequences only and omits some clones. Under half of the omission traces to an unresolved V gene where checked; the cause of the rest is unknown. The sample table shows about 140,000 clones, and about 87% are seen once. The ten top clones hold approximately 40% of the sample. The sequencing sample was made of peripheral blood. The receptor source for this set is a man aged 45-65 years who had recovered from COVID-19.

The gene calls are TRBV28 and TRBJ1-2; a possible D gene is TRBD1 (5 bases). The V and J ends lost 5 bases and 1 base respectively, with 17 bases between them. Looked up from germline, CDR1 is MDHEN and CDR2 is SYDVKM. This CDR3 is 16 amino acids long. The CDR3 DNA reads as TGTGCCAGCAGTCAACTACAGGCAGGACGTAACTATGGCTACACCTTC. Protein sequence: CASSQLQAGRNYGYTF.

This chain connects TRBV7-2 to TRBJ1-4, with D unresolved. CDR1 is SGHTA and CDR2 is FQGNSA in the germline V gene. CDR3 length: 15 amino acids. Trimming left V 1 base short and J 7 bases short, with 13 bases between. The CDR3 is CASSLDPGGREKLFF. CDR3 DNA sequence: TGTGCCAGCAGCTTAGATCCGGGCGGGCGTGAAAAACTGTTTTTT.

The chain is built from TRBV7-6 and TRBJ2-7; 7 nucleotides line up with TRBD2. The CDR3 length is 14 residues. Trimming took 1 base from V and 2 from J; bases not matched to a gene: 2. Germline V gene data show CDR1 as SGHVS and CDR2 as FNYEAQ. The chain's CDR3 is CASSLGGGTYEQYF. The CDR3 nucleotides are TGTGCCAGCAGCTTAGGGGGGGGAACCTACGAGCAGTACTTC.

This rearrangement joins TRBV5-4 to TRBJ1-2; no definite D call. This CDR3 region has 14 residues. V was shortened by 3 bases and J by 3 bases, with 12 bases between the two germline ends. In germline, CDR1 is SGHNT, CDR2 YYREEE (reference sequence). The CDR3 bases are TGTGCCAGCAGCTGGAGGGCAGCCGACTATGGCTACACCTTC. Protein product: CASSWRAADYGYTF.

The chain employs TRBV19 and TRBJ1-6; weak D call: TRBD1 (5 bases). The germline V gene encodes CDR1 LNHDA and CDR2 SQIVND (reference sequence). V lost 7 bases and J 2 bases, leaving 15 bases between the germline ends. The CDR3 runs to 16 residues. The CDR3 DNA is TGTGCCAGTACCGCGGGGGGAAGGGCCTATAATTCACCCCTCCACTTT. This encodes CASTAGGRAYNSPLHF.

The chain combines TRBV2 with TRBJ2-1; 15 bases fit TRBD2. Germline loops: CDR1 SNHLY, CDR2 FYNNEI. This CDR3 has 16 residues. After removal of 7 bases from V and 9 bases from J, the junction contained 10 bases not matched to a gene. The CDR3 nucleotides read TGTGCCAGCACCCTGGGACTAGCGGGGGGCCTCGGTGAGCAGTTCTTC. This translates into CASTLGLAGGLGEQFF.

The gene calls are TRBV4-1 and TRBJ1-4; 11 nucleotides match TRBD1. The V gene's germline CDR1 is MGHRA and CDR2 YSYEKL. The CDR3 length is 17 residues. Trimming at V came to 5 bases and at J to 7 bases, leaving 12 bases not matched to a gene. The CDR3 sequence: CASSSRFAGTGGEKLFF. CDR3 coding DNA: TGCGCCAGCAGCTCCCGCTTTGCCGGGACAGGGGGTGAAAAACTGTTTTTT.

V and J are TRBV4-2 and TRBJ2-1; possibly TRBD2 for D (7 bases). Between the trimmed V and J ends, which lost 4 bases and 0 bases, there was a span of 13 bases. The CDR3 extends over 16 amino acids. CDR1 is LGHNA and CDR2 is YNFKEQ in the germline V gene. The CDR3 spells CASSPPAGASYNEQFF. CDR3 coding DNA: TGTGCCAGCAGCCCTCCGGCGGGGGCCTCCTACAATGAGCAGTTCTTC.

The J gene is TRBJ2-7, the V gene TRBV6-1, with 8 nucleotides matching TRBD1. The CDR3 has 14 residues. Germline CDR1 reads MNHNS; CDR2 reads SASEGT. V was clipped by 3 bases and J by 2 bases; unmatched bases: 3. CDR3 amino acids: CASSDSQGAYEQYF. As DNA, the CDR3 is TGTGCCAGCAGTGATTCACAGGGGGCCTACGAGCAGTACTTC.